These 28 T cell receptor beta chains came from one sample sequenced in a study of T cells in Graves' hyperthyroidism and ophthalmopathy. TCR beta CDR3 regions were amplified from RNA. During a first-round RT-PCR of the TCR CDR3, the HTBI primer set was used. MiXCR, run by TCRdb on the multiplex PCR reads, gives a single entry per CDR3 protein. The top ten hold about 14% of the sample, which has roughly 720,000 distinct CDR3 sequences, around a sixth seen once. Sequencing was performed on blood. The source of these receptors is a man aged 45-60 years with Graves' hyperthyroidism.

This clonotype was recorded a few times. This chain connects TRBV10-2 to TRBJ2-1, with a weak D call TRBD2 (6 bases). V lost 6 bases, J lost 2 bases, and 14 bases lay in between. Germline CDR1 reads WSHSY; CDR2 reads SAAADI. The CDR3 runs 15 residues. The CDR3 DNA sequence: TGCGCCAGCAGGCCCCGGGTAGCGGCCTACAATGAGCAGTTCTTC. Encoded protein: CASRPRVAAYNEQFF.

This clonotype occurred many times. The CDR3 here is CASSFPTARYEQYF. Written as DNA, the CDR3 is TGTGCCAGCAGTTTCCCCACAGCCCGCTACGAGCAGTACTTC. The chain uses TRBV28 and TRBJ2-7; D is uncertain. The CDR3 totals 14 residues. The V gene's germline CDR1 is MDHEN and CDR2 SYDVKM. V was clipped by 3 bases and J by 3 bases, with 12 bases between them.

The gene calls are TRBV6-5 and TRBJ2-1; 9 nucleotides line up with TRBD2. Unmatched junction bases numbered 9, after V lost 0 bases and J lost 6 bases. The CDR3 runs 17 residues. Per germline, CDR1 MNHEY and CDR2 SVGAGI. CDR3 nucleotides: TGTGCCAGCAGTTACTCGCTCGCGGGAGGGCCTGGCAATGAGCAGTTCTTC. Protein sequence: CASSYSLAGGPGNEQFF.

Only a few counts were recorded for this clonotype. This chain uses TRBV5-1 with TRBJ2-7; D uncertain. Germline CDR1 and CDR2: SGHRS and YFSETQ. The V end was cut by 5 bases, the J end by 1 base, with 10 bases between. The CDR3 runs to 13 residues. The CDR3 coding sequence is TGCGCCAGCAGTGCGTGGGAATCCTACGAGCAGTACTTC. Amino acids: CASSAWESYEQYF. Together with reference TRBV5-1 and TRBJ2-7, the CDR3 gives the full variable domain: KAGVTQTPRYLIKTRGQQVTLSCSPISGHRSVSWYQQTPGQGLQFLFEYFSETQRNKGNFPGRFSGRQFSNSRSEMNVSTLELGDSALYLCASSAWESYEQYFGPGTRLTVT.

In this sample, this clonotype turned up a few times. The rearrangement uses TRBV20-1 and TRBJ2-7; TRBD2 agrees at 7 bases. The J segment lost 3 bases and the V segment lost 1 base, leaving 6 bases of the junction unmatched. The CDR3 sequence is 14 residues long. The germline CDR1 and CDR2 sequences are DFQATT and SNEGSKA (reference sequence). The CDR3 is CSARVEAGIYEQYF. CDR3 nucleotides: TGCAGTGCTAGAGTAGAAGCGGGAATCTACGAGCAGTACTTC.

The chain employs TRBV18 and TRBJ2-1; 11 nucleotides agree with TRBD1. V shed 2 bases, J shed 8 bases, and the junction held 5 bases outside the gene matches. Germline V CDR1 and CDR2: KGHSH, LQKENI. This CDR3 has 15 residues. CDR3 amino acids: CASSPGTGGFDEQFF. DNA for the CDR3: TGTGCCAGCTCACCAGGGACAGGGGGGTTCGATGAGCAGTTCTTC.

The table lists this clonotype with a few counts. The chain recombines TRBV29-1 with TRBJ2-7, with 8 bases that match TRBD2. The CDR3 runs to 11 residues. Germline V lookup: CDR1 SQVTM, CDR2 ANQGSEA. V was clipped by 7 bases and J by 4 bases; unmatched bases: 3. The CDR3 sequence is CSAGGGYEQYF. CDR3 sequence (DNA): TGCAGCGCCGGGGGGGGGTACGAGCAGTACTTC.

This sequence joins TRBV5-6 and TRBJ2-5; 7 nucleotides line up with TRBD1. V trimming: 2 bases; J trimming: 5 bases; junction bases outside the gene matches: 6. CDR3 length: 14 amino acids. CDR1 is SGHDT and CDR2 is YYEEEE in the germline V gene. For the CDR3, the DNA is TGTGCCAGCAGCTTCAAGACAGGGATGGAGACCCAGTACTTC. It encodes CASSFKTGMETQYF.

This clonotype was picked up many times. The rearrangement uses TRBV10-1 and TRBJ1-4; D is uncertain. CDR1 WNHNN and CDR2 SYGVQD come from the germline V gene (reference sequence). V lost 3 bases to trimming and J lost 7 bases, with 12 bases between them. CDR3 size: 14 residues. CDR3 bases: TGCGCCAGCAGTGATTTTCAGGAGGGTGAAAAACTGTTTTTT. Protein sequence: CASSDFQEGEKLFF.

The chain employs TRBV3-1 and TRBJ2-5; TRBD2 agrees at 7 bases. The V segment lost 1 base and the J segment 5 bases; nucleotides outside the gene matches: 13. CDR1 LGHDT and CDR2 YNNKEL come from the germline V gene (reference sequence). The length of the CDR3 is 17 residues. In DNA form, the CDR3 reads TGTGCCAGCAGCCAAGGTTGGGGGGGACGAAAAGGGGAGACCCAGTACTTC. Residues: CASSQGWGGRKGETQYF.

This rearrangement joins TRBV30 to TRBJ2-4; 9 bases match TRBD1. The CDR3 is made up of 17 amino acids. With 7 bases clipped from V and 0 bases from J, the junction kept 13 bases outside the gene matches. CDR1 GTSNPN and CDR2 SVGIG come from the germline V gene (reference sequence). The CDR3 spells CALSIPGQGLAKNIQYF. The CDR3 DNA follows: TGTGCCTTATCGATCCCGGGACAGGGTTTAGCCAAAAACATTCAGTACTTC.

Ten or more counts support this clonotype. The V and J genes are TRBV6-2 or TRBV6-3 and TRBJ1-6; TRBD1 agrees at 8 bases. Germline values: CDR1 MNHEY, CDR2 SVGEGT. The CDR3 has 14 amino acids. V shed 6 bases and J 8 bases; nucleotides not matched to a gene: 6. CDR3 sequence: CASRKQGVDSPLHF. The DNA of the CDR3 is TGTGCCAGCAGAAAACAGGGGGTTGATTCACCCCTCCACTTT.

At least ten counts were recorded for this clonotype. The CDR3 spells CASRNIAGELYEQYF. For the CDR3, the DNA is TGTGCCAGCAGAAATATAGCGGGAGAGCTCTACGAGCAGTACTTC. The chain employs TRBV11-2 and TRBJ2-7, with TRBD2 identical over 9 bases. The trim removed 6 bases at V and 3 bases at J, leaving 9 bases unmatched. The germline V gene encodes CDR1 SGHAT and CDR2 FQNNGV. The CDR3 extends over 15 amino acids.

As concerns this clonotype: A much larger clone sits a single nucleotide away, making a read error possible. The chain couples TRBV7-3 to TRBJ2-1; no definite D call. The V gene's germline CDR1 is SGHTA and CDR2 FQGTGA. The CDR3 is 17 residues long. CDR3 nucleotide sequence: TGTGCCAGCAGCTCCCCCCTTGGCACGAGCTCCTGCAATGAGCAGTTCTTC. Encoded protein: CASSSPLGTSSCNEQFF.

This clonotype has more than one count but fewer than ten. The rearrangement links TRBV5-1 to TRBJ2-7; D not resolved. This CDR3 is 12 amino acids long. Germline lookup yields CDR1 SGHRS and CDR2 YFSETQ. The V end was cut by 3 bases, the J end by 5 bases, with 9 bases between. CDR3 sequence (DNA): TGCGCCAGCAGCTGGTCGACAAACGAGCAGTACTTC. Amino acid sequence: CASSWSTNEQYF.

This clonotype was seen repeatedly, ten times or more. The J gene is TRBJ1-2, the V gene TRBV6-1; tentative D call: TRBD1 (5 bases). Germline V gene data show CDR1 as MNHNS and CDR2 as SASEGT. The CDR3 totals 13 residues. Trimming cost V 6 bases and J 4 bases, with 12 bases left between them. DNA of the CDR3: TGTGCCAGCAGCGCAGGGAGGGGCTATGGCTACACCTTC. Its translation: CASSAGRGYGYTF.

As concerns this clonotype: Since a much larger clone is just one base distant, this may be a read error. This chain links TRBV19 with TRBJ2-1; D gene unclear. CDR1 and CDR2 from the germline V gene are LNHDA and SQIVND (reference sequence). The CDR3 consists of 11 residues. The CDR3 bases are TGTGCCTGTAGTAACTGGAATGAGCAGTTCTTC. Translation gives CACSNWNEQFF.

This clonotype showed up many times. The chain combines TRBV5-1 with TRBJ1-1; D is uncertain. The CDR3 runs to 17 residues. Germline CDR1 is SGHRS and CDR2 is YFSETQ. With 4 bases removed from V and 0 bases from J, the gap between germline ends came to 19 bases. The CDR3 nucleotides are TGCGCCAGCAGCGTGGGTCGGTGGGATGCCATGAACACTGAAGCTTTCTTT. As protein: CASSVGRWDAMNTEAFF.

This rearrangement joins TRBV7-3 to TRBJ2-2; D is possibly TRBD2 (6 bases). Germline CDR1 is SGHTA and CDR2 is FQGTGA. The CDR3 is 14 residues long. V dropped 3 bases and J dropped 6 bases, with 11 bases sitting between them. The CDR3 reads CASSFGSIAGELFF. For the CDR3, the DNA is TGTGCCAGCAGCTTCGGGAGCATCGCCGGGGAGCTGTTTTTT.

This clonotype was found many times. V is TRBV2 and J is TRBJ2-4, with 9 bases lining up with TRBD1. Germline assignment: CDR1 SNHLY and CDR2 FYNNEI. The CDR3 consists of 18 residues. Trimming removed 3 bases from V and 0 bases from J; junction bases left unmatched: 9. CDR3 region: CASSDSGTGTIAKNIQYF. Written as DNA, the CDR3 is TGTGCCAGCAGTGATTCCGGGACAGGGACTATAGCCAAAAACATTCAGTACTTC.

This sequence joins TRBV28 and TRBJ2-2; D possibly corresponds to TRBD2 (6 bases). Germline V gene lookup returns CDR1 MDHEN and CDR2 SYDVKM. The CDR3 contains 15 residues. Trimming left V 3 bases short and J 5 bases short, with 13 bases between. CDR3 nucleotides: TGTGCCAGCAGTTTTATCGGGAGCGGGACCGGGGAGCTGTTTTTT. It codes for CASSFIGSGTGELFF.

This clonotype was observed at least ten times. The chain couples TRBV27 to TRBJ1-2; D is unclear. The CDR3 extends over 12 amino acids. The V end was cut by 4 bases, the J end by 6 bases, with 9 bases between. The germline V gene encodes CDR1 MNHEY and CDR2 SMNVEV (reference sequence). CDR3 amino acids: CASSSFKDGYTF. The CDR3 region has the DNA TGTGCCAGCAGTTCATTCAAGGATGGCTACACCTTC.

This clonotype showed up many times. The rearrangement links TRBV6-2 or TRBV6-3 to TRBJ2-5, with a tentative D call TRBD1 (5 bases). Trimming removed 3 bases from V and 0 bases from J, with 8 bases in between. Germline V CDR1 and CDR2: MNHEY, SVGEGT. CDR3 length: 14 residues. In DNA, the CDR3 is TGTGCCAGCAGTTATAAGGGGTACCAAGAGACCCAGTACTTC. Residues: CASSYKGYQETQYF.

In this sample, this clonotype turned up many times. This rearrangement joins TRBV5-1 to TRBJ1-1; D is perhaps TRBD1 (5 bases). CDR1 SGHRS and CDR2 YFSETQ come from the germline V gene. V lost 5 bases and J 7 bases, leaving 12 bases between the germline ends. There are 12 residues in the CDR3. The CDR3 DNA reads as TGCGCCAGCAGAAGAGGGGACGATGAAGCTTTCTTT. The encoded protein is CASRRGDDEAFF.

The table lists this clonotype with many counts. V and J are TRBV24-1 and TRBJ2-5; maybe TRBD2 (5 bases). Germline V gene data show CDR1 as KGHDR and CDR2 as SFDVKD. CDR3 length: 14 residues. Between the trimmed V and J ends, which lost 5 bases and 3 bases, there was a span of 12 bases. The CDR3 coding sequence is TGTGCCACCAGTGGAGGACTCGATAAAGAGACCCAGTACTTC. Its translation: CATSGGLDKETQYF.

This clonotype was observed at least ten times. The genes are TRBV7-9 and TRBJ1-1; D remains unclear. The CDR3 sequence is 12 residues long. Trimming stripped 2 bases from V and 5 bases from J, with 6 bases between. Germline values: CDR1 SEHNR, CDR2 FQNEAQ (reference sequence). This chain's CDR3 is CASSLHFTEAFF. CDR3 DNA: TGTGCCAGCAGCTTACACTTTACTGAAGCTTTCTTT. Full variable domain (remainder filled in from reference TRBV7-9 and TRBJ1-1): DTGVSQNPRHKITKRGQNVTFRCDPISEHNRLYWYRQTLGQGPEFLTYFQNEAQLEKSRLLSDRFSAERPKGSFSTLEIQRTEQGDSAMYLCASSLHFTEAFFGQGTRLTVV.

This clonotype occurred many times. The chain has TRBV6-1 and TRBJ1-1, with TRBD1 matching 11 bases. The CDR3 spans 15 residues. Germline V gives CDR1 MNHNS, CDR2 SASEGT. V shed 6 bases, J shed 1 base, and the junction held 4 bases outside the gene matches. CDR3 sequence (DNA): TGTGCCAGCAGGCCCGGGACAGGGGGGAACACTGAAGCTTTCTTT. The encoded protein is CASRPGTGGNTEAFF.

This clonotype was detected many times. The chain employs TRBV12-3 or TRBV12-4 and TRBJ1-2, with 9 bases that match TRBD1. The CDR3 is made up of 13 amino acids. The junction had 4 bases not matched to a gene; V was cut back by 4 bases and J by 7 bases. Here the CDR3 DNA reads TGTGCCAGCAGTTCTACAGGGGGCCGTGGCTACACCTTC. This sequence encodes CASSSTGGRGYTF.